Below are 21 T cell receptor beta chains sequenced from a single sample in a study of T cell responses to AZD1222 COVID-19 vaccine. Assay used: immunoSEQ multiplex PCR; TCRdb lists only in-frame clones, some missing. The profile shows 120,000 or so clones, about 88% of them singletons. Sequenced material: peripheral blood, taken on day 0 of AZD1222 vaccination. All receptors come from an adult in good health.

This clone has just a few counts. The J gene is TRBJ2-7, the V gene TRBV6-5, with D perhaps TRBD2 (5 bases). This CDR3 spans 13 amino acids. V lost 5 bases and J 4 bases, leaving 12 bases between the germline ends. Germline V gene data show CDR1 as MNHEY and CDR2 as SVGAGI. The CDR3 reads CASSSTGIYEQYF. CDR3 nucleotides: TGTGCCAGCAGTAGTACCGGGATTTACGAGCAGTACTTC.

The chain uses TRBV3-1 (or the pseudogene TRBV3-2) and TRBJ2-3, with 14 bases identical to TRBD2. This CDR3 is 17 amino acids long. The ends lost 1 base at V and 5 bases at J; junction bases unmatched: 5. Per the germline V gene, CDR1 is LGHDT and CDR2 is YNNKEL (reference sequence). The CDR3 nucleotides read TGTGCCAGCAGCCAAGGACTAGCGGGGGGGCAGATAGATACGCAGTATTTT. Encoded protein: CASSQGLAGGQIDTQYF.

The V gene is TRBV7-9, the J gene TRBJ2-1, with no clear D. The CDR3 runs to 11 residues. In germline, CDR1 is SEHNR, CDR2 FQNEAQ (reference sequence). The V gene lost 3 bases and the J gene lost 7 bases, with 4 bases spanning the gap. The CDR3 is CASSFMNEQFF. Here the CDR3 DNA reads TGTGCCAGCAGCTTTATGAATGAGCAGTTCTTC.

This clone was seen once. The chain links TRBV21-1 to TRBJ2-7; the table's D call TRBD1 went unverified against the DNA. TRBV21-1 is deemed a pseudogene. The CDR3 totals 15 residues. CDR3 residues: CASSNRGRPSYEQYF. The CDR3 DNA is TGTGCCAGCAGCAACAGGGGCCGACCCTCCTACGAGCAGTACTTC.

The gene calls are TRBV12-2 and TRBJ1-1; TRBD1 is the table's D call and was not checked against the DNA. TRBV12-2 is a known pseudogene. The CDR3 covers 13 residues. The CDR3 is CASRFYRGRGAFF. CDR3 DNA: TGTGCAAGTCGCTTCTACAGGGGGCGCGGAGCTTTCTTT.

The chain couples TRBV18 to TRBJ1-5; no clear D. Germline lookup yields CDR1 KGHSH and CDR2 LQKENI. Trimming removed 6 bases from V and 1 base from J, with 10 bases in between. The CDR3 length is 14 residues. CDR3 bases: TGTGCCAGCTCTCCCTCAGGAAGCAATCAGCCCCAGCATTTT. Amino acids: CASSPSGSNQPQHF.

The table lists this clone with a few counts. The chain links TRBV18 to TRBJ2-1, with 7 bases that match TRBD2. The CDR3 runs 14 residues. After removal of 0 bases from V and 7 bases from J, the junction contained 3 bases not matched to a gene. Germline V gives CDR1 KGHSH, CDR2 LQKENI. The CDR3 DNA is TGTGCCAGCTCACCACCGGGAGGGAGGAATGAGCAGTTCTTC. Its protein product is CASSPPGGRNEQFF.

The chain carries TRBV28 and TRBJ1-5, with 10 bases matching TRBD1. The V gene's germline CDR1 is MDHEN and CDR2 SYDVKM. The V gene end was trimmed by 6 bases and the J gene end by 8 bases; junction bases not matched to a gene: 7. CDR3 length: 14 amino acids. CDR3 nucleotides: TGTGCCAGCAGCGGACAGGGGGTAGTCGAGCCCCAGCATTTT. Translating gives CASSGQGVVEPQHF.

The CDR3 is CASSLRDQMGYTF. CDR3 bases: TGTGCCAGCAGCTTACGGGACCAAATGGGCTACACCTTC. The genes are TRBV6-5 and TRBJ1-2, with a possible D match to TRBD1 (5 bases). The CDR3 is 13 residues long. The germline V and J ends were trimmed by 6 bases and 8 bases, with 16 bases remaining between them. CDR1 is MNHEY and CDR2 is SVGAGI in the germline V gene.

The chain recombines TRBV6-6 with TRBJ2-7; D call uncertain. The V gene lost 6 bases and the J gene lost 0 bases, with 12 bases spanning the gap. Germline V gene lookup returns CDR1 MNHNY and CDR2 SVGAGI (reference sequence). The CDR3 length is 14 residues. The CDR3 DNA reads as TGTGCCAGCAGGGACGGCTATAGCTCCTACGAGCAGTACTTC. It encodes CASRDGYSSYEQYF.

This clone showed up just a few times. This sequence joins TRBV2 and TRBJ1-5, with 8 nucleotides matching TRBD1. V shed 6 bases and J 0 bases; nucleotides not matched to a gene: 4. CDR1 and CDR2 (germline): SNHLY, FYNNEI. The CDR3 extends over 15 amino acids. CDR3 region: CASRSGQGSNQPQHF. In nucleotides, the CDR3 is TGTGCCAGCAGGAGCGGACAGGGTAGCAATCAGCCCCAGCATTTT.

The rearrangement joins TRBV7-8 to TRBJ2-7; 7 nucleotides match TRBD2. The germline gives CDR1 SGHVS, CDR2 FQNEAQ. The V and J ends lost 5 bases and 4 bases, in that order; junction bases with no gene match: 17. The CDR3 length is 17 residues. The chain's CDR3 is CASSASTNRWGGYEQYF. Here the CDR3 DNA reads TGTGCCAGCAGCGCATCCACCAACAGGTGGGGGGGGTACGAGCAGTACTTC. The complete variable domain, with remaining parts taken from reference TRBV7-8 and TRBJ2-7, reads GAGVSQSPRYKVAKRGQDVALRCDPISGHVSLFWYQQALGQGPEFLTYFQNEAQLDKSGLPSDRFFAERPEGSVSTLKIQRTQQEDSAVYLCASSASTNRWGGYEQYFGPGTRLTVT.

The V gene is TRBV2, the J gene TRBJ2-7, with 7 bases aligning to TRBD1. Germline values: CDR1 SNHLY, CDR2 FYNNEI. The CDR3 is 15 residues long. With 6 bases clipped from V and 3 bases from J, the junction kept 11 bases outside the gene matches. DNA for the CDR3: TGTGCCAGCAGCCCAAGGGGGACAGCCGTCTACGAGCAGTACTTC. Its protein is CASSPRGTAVYEQYF.

The chain recombines TRBV4-3 with TRBJ2-7; D tentatively fits TRBD1 or TRBD2 (5 bases each). Trimming cost V 1 base and J 6 bases, with 13 bases left between them. CDR3 length: 14 amino acids. Germline CDR1 LGHNA, CDR2 YSLEER. CDR3 sequence: CASSQGKGSSEQYF. CDR3 coding DNA: TGCGCCAGCAGCCAAGGAAAGGGGAGCTCCGAGCAGTACTTC.

The chain links TRBV28 to TRBJ2-7, with D tentatively TRBD2 (5 bases). CDR1 and CDR2 from the germline V gene are MDHEN and SYDVKM. This CDR3 region has 15 residues. V gave up 3 bases and J gave up 1 base, with 13 bases separating them. For the CDR3, the DNA is TGTGCCAGCAGTTTTTGGCGGGTGATGTCCTACGAGCAGTACTTC. This codes for CASSFWRVMSYEQYF.

The rearrangement uses TRBV13 and TRBJ2-7; possibly TRBD1 for D (5 bases). The CDR3 is made up of 15 amino acids. Germline V lookup: CDR1 PRHDT, CDR2 FYEKMQ (reference sequence). Trimming removed 0 bases from V and 4 bases from J, with 13 bases in between. The CDR3 spells CASSLGNRPLYEQYF. The CDR3 region has the DNA TGTGCCAGCAGCTTAGGCAACAGGCCCCTTTACGAGCAGTACTTC.

This clone appeared a few times. The chain uses TRBV12-3 or TRBV12-4 and TRBJ2-3; TRBD2 agrees at 8 bases. The V and J ends lost 5 bases and 9 bases, in that order; junction bases with no gene match: 4. The CDR3 covers 12 residues. The CDR3 loop reads CASSRREGTQYF. Here the CDR3 DNA reads TGTGCCAGCAGTCGCCGGGAGGGAACGCAGTATTTT.

The CDR3 DNA reads TGCAGCGTTGGGTCCAGGGGAAGAAACTATGGCTACACCTTC. Encoded protein: CSVGSRGRNYGYTF. The chain uses TRBV29-1 and TRBJ1-2, with D perhaps TRBD1 (6 bases). V was clipped by 4 bases and J by 2 bases, with 14 bases between them. This CDR3 contains 14 residues. Looked up from germline, CDR1 is SQVTM and CDR2 is ANQGSEA.

V and J are TRBV5-4 and TRBJ2-7, with TRBD1 identical over 7 bases. In germline, CDR1 is SGHNT, CDR2 YYREEE (reference sequence). The CDR3 runs 14 residues. After removal of 2 bases from V and 1 base from J, the junction contained 3 bases not matched to a gene. The CDR3: CASSFPGQSYEQYF. DNA of the CDR3: TGTGCCAGCAGCTTCCCGGGACAGTCCTACGAGCAGTACTTC.

The V call is TRBV9, the J call TRBJ2-7; no definite D call. Trimming stripped 3 bases from V and 2 bases from J, with 12 bases between. This CDR3 is 14 amino acids long. Germline V lookup: CDR1 SGDLS, CDR2 YYNGEE. The CDR3 spells CASSADLAAYEQYF. The CDR3 region has the DNA TGTGCCAGCAGCGCCGACTTAGCTGCCTACGAGCAGTACTTC.

V gene TRBV7-9 combines with J gene TRBJ2-1; 11 nucleotides align to TRBD2. This CDR3 comprises 16 residues. Germline V gives CDR1 SEHNR, CDR2 FQNEAQ (reference sequence). J lost 9 bases, V lost 0 bases, and 7 bases had no gene match. The CDR3: CASSLAASGRWGEQFF. The CDR3 DNA reads TGTGCCAGCAGCTTAGCGGCTAGCGGGAGGTGGGGTGAGCAGTTCTTC.